This TCR beta chain was captured by sequencing in a study of CXCR3-negative and CXCR3-positive naive CD8 T cells. Findings and limits, study-wide: TRB CDR3s of CXCR3-positive naive cells were more hydrophobic than those of CXCR3-negative naive cells.

Comment on this clonotype: Antigen unknown.

A CD45RO-CCR7+CD27+CD95- profile was what naive CD8+ T cells displayed. The CDR3 sequence is 14 residues long. Germline V CDR1 and CDR2: DFQATT, SNEGSKA (reference sequence). The TRB cDNA libraries were prepared by 5' RACE with UMI labels. Using the 5' RACE reads, TCRdb records one entry per CDR3 protein without DNA. The listing records some 68,000 distinct CDR3 sequences. The source is a human donor in good health. Some clones in this sample may be carry-over from other donors' samples. Sequencing was performed on naive CXCR3+ CD8+ T cells from blood. Subset reported: CD45RO-CCR7+CD27+CD95- naive CD8+ T cells expressing CXCR3 (TNR3+). The chain combines TRBV20-1 with TRBJ2-7; there is no DNA to check the TCRdb D call of TRBD1. CDR3 sequence: CSARPKDRVYEQYF.